This T cell receptor beta chain was recorded in a study of blood T cell repertoires in COVID-19. Two consecutive negative NP/OP PCR tests, clearance, or resolved symptoms defined Cohort 3 recovery. Clones were sequenced by immunoSEQ multiplex PCR, and TCRdb holds only the in-frame ones, with some missing. The top ten hold about 1.1% of the sample, which has around 370,000 clones, about 88% seen once. J lost 2 bases, V lost 6 bases, and 11 bases had no gene match. This CDR3 is 16 amino acids long. In germline, CDR1 is GTSNPN, CDR2 SVGIG (reference sequence). The gene calls are TRBV30 and TRBJ1-5; 9 bases are a match to TRBD1. The sequence came from a woman between 18 and 29 years old who had recovered from COVID-19. The sequenced material came from PBMCs or T cells enriched from blood (not recorded which). The CDR3 DNA reads TGTGCCTGTTCGTTCACAGGGGGCGCGGGCAATCAGCCCCAGCATTTT. Amino acids: CACSFTGGAGNQPQHF.